This TCR beta chain was sequenced in a study of blood T cell repertoires in COVID-19. Produced via immunoSEQ multiplex PCR; TCRdb's table is partial and in-frame only. There are just over 300,000 clones in the sample; roughly nine tenths occur only once, and about 2.3% lies in the top ten. Germline CDR1 LNHNV, CDR2 YYDKDF (reference sequence). This CDR3 has 15 residues. Trimming at V came to 3 bases and at J to 5 bases, leaving 4 bases not matched to a gene. The chain joins TRBV15 to TRBJ2-5, with TRBD1 matching 12 bases. Sequenced input: peripheral blood. This sequence originates from a man aged 18 to 30 with active or convalescent COVID-19. The CDR3 nucleotides are TGTGCCACCAGCAGGGGGACAGGGGGCGAGGAGACCCAGTACTTC. This codes for CATSRGTGGEETQYF.